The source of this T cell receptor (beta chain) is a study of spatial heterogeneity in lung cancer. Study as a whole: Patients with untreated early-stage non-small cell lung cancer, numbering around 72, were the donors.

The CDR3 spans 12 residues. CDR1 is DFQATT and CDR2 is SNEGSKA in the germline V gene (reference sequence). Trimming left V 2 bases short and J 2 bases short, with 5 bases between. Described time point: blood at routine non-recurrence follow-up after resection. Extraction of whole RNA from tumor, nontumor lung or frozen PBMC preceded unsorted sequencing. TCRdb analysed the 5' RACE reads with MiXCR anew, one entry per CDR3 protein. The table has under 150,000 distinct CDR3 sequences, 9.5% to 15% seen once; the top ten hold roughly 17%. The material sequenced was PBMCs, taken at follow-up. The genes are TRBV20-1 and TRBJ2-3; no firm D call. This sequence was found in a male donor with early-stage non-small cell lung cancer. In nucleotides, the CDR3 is TGCAGTGCTAGAAGAGACACAGATACGCAGTATTTT. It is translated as CSARRDTDTQYF.